The 22 T cell receptor beta chains in this list originate from one sample, sequenced in a study of cytomegalovirus exposure and HLA in healthy donors. The repertoire was sequenced with immunoSEQ multiplex PCR; TCRdb's copy has only in-frame clones and lacks some. The sample lists under 200,000 clones, roughly 96% occurring once. The sample consisted of PBMCs. These receptors were taken from a woman aged 18-30 years in good health and CMV-seronegative.

The chain is built from TRBV4-3 and TRBJ1-1, with D possibly TRBD1 on 5 matching bases. Trimming took off 4 bases at V and 4 bases at J, with 13 bases between the two ends. CDR3 length: 14 amino acids. Germline V lookup: CDR1 LGHNA, CDR2 YSLEER. The CDR3 sequence is CASSPDSFGTEAFF. The DNA of the CDR3 is TGCGCCAGCAGCCCCGACAGTTTTGGCACTGAAGCTTTCTTT.

CDR3 sequence: CASSQDQNTIYF. The CDR3 nucleotides read TGTGCCAGCAGCCAAGATCAGAACACCATATATTTT. The gene calls are TRBV4-2 and TRBJ1-3; D is ambiguous. The CDR3 consists of 12 residues. V was trimmed by 0 bases and J by 7 bases, leaving 4 bases between them. The germline V gene has CDR1 LGHNA and CDR2 YNFKEQ.

The chain recombines TRBV7-2 with TRBJ2-7; possible D gene TRBD1, 7 bases. V shed 2 bases and J shed 3 bases, with 11 bases lying between them. The CDR3 extends over 14 amino acids. The V gene's germline CDR1 is SGHTA and CDR2 FQGNSA. CDR3 protein: CASSLQGGSYEQYF. The CDR3 DNA sequence: TGTGCCAGCAGCTTACAGGGGGGAAGCTACGAGCAGTACTTC.

The chain links TRBV6-5 to TRBJ2-7; tentatively, D is TRBD1 (5 bases). The germline V gene encodes CDR1 MNHEY and CDR2 SVGAGI. Between the trimmed V and J ends, which lost 6 bases and 2 bases, there was a span of 8 bases. This CDR3 is built from 12 residues. Here the CDR3 DNA reads TGTGCCAGCAGAACAGGCACCTACGAGCAGTACTTC. This codes for CASRTGTYEQYF.

V and J are TRBV27 and TRBJ1-1, with 8 positions matching TRBD1. J lost 12 bases, V lost 1 base, and 7 bases had no gene match. There are 13 residues in the CDR3. Germline CDR1 and CDR2: MNHEY and SMNVEV (reference sequence). In nucleotides, the CDR3 is TGTGCCAGCAGTTTATTCGATCAGGGGGCGCCTTTCTTT. It encodes CASSLFDQGAPFF.

The chain has TRBV4-3 and TRBJ1-3; D call uncertain. CDR3 length equals 16 residues. The V and J ends lost 4 bases and 0 bases respectively, with 13 bases between them. Germline V CDR1 and CDR2: LGHNA, YSLEER. Here the CDR3 reads CASSLNRELSGNTIYF. CDR3 nucleotide sequence: TGCGCCAGCAGCCTAAATCGGGAGCTCTCTGGAAACACCATATATTTT.

This clone has a handful of counts. The chain couples TRBV5-1 to TRBJ1-6, with unresolved D. CDR1 and CDR2 (germline): SGHRS, YFSETQ. Trimming cost V 0 bases and J 5 bases, with 6 bases left between them. The CDR3 length is 14 residues. The CDR3 region has the DNA TGCGCCAGCAGCTTGGTAGAGGATAATTCACCCCTCCACTTT. Protein: CASSLVEDNSPLHF.

The chain recombines TRBV27 with TRBJ1-5; weak D call: TRBD1 (5 bases). Germline CDR1 MNHEY, CDR2 SMNVEV (reference sequence). This CDR3 is built from 14 residues. Trimming shortened V by 5 bases and J by 2 bases, and 10 bases separated the two germline ends. The DNA of the CDR3 is TGTGCCAGCAGTAACCAGGGTGGCAATCAGCCCCAGCATTTT. The encoded protein is CASSNQGGNQPQHF.

The chain couples TRBV10-3 to TRBJ1-2; 10 bases fit TRBD1. The junction had 7 bases not matched to a gene; V was cut back by 4 bases and J by 5 bases. CDR1 is ENHRY and CDR2 is SYGVKD in the germline V gene. The CDR3 has 15 residues. DNA of the CDR3: TGTGCCATCAGTGGGGGGGACAGGGGAGTTTATGGCTACACCTTC. Its protein product is CAISGGDRGVYGYTF.

The chain couples TRBV18 to TRBJ1-5, with 11 bases aligning to TRBD1. The CDR3 sequence is 16 residues long. The junction had 6 bases not matched to a gene; V was cut back by 5 bases and J by 3 bases. Germline V gives CDR1 KGHSH, CDR2 LQKENI. The CDR3, as DNA: TGTGCCAGCTCAGGGGACAGGGGGACCCTCAATCAGCCCCAGCATTTT. The encoded protein is CASSGDRGTLNQPQHF.

As for this clone: One end of the junction does not line up with germline, which may come from a read error. The rearrangement links TRBV7-7 to TRBJ2-2; maybe TRBD1 (7 bases). CDR3 length equals 14 residues. Germline lookup yields CDR1 SSHAT and CDR2 FNYEAQ (reference sequence). The CDR3 bases are TGTGCTAGCAGCACCAGGGGGGACACCGGGGAGCTGTTTTTT. It encodes CASSTRGDTGELFF.

This clone was recorded a few times. J is TRBJ1-1 and V is TRBV10-3; 7 bases map to TRBD1. V lost 7 bases, J lost 6 bases, and 8 bases stayed unmatched. Germline V gene data show CDR1 as ENHRY and CDR2 as SYGVKD. The CDR3 spans 13 residues. The CDR3, as DNA: TGTGCCATCACGGGACAGAGGAGTGCTGAAGCTTTCTTT. Translated, it gives CAITGQRSAEAFF.

This clone was seen only once. J is TRBJ2-7 and V is TRBV5-6, with TRBD2 identical over 9 bases. The CDR3 is 14 amino acids. The germline V gene has CDR1 SGHDT and CDR2 YYEEEE. V trimming: 6 bases; J trimming: 6 bases; junction bases outside the gene matches: 10. CDR3 DNA: TGTGCCAGCACCCTCGGGACTAGCTTTGCCGAGCAGTACTTC. Translated, it gives CASTLGTSFAEQYF.

The rearrangement joins TRBV7-9 to TRBJ2-5, with D possibly TRBD1 on 6 matching bases. The CDR3 is made up of 13 amino acids. The V end was cut by 6 bases, the J end by 1 base, with 9 bases between. Germline lookup yields CDR1 SEHNR and CDR2 FQNEAQ (reference sequence). The CDR3 DNA reads as TGTGCCAGCAGAGGGGGTGCCCAAGAGACCCAGTACTTC. Its protein is CASRGGAQETQYF.

The chain employs TRBV9 and TRBJ2-1; D may be TRBD2 (7 bases). Germline V CDR1 and CDR2: SGDLS, YYNGEE. The CDR3 contains 14 residues. Trimming left V 0 bases short and J 9 bases short, with 13 bases between. CDR3 amino acids: CASSVVGGPGEQFF. CDR3 coding DNA: TGTGCCAGCAGCGTAGTGGGGGGGCCGGGTGAGCAGTTCTTC.

The V call is TRBV7-9, the J call TRBJ2-7; 7 bases are a match to TRBD1. The CDR3 runs to 15 residues. Germline assignment: CDR1 SEHNR and CDR2 FQNEAQ (reference sequence). The trim removed 2 bases at V and 1 base at J, leaving 5 bases unmatched. The CDR3 loop is CASSLNRGPSYEQYF. CDR3 in DNA: TGTGCCAGCAGCTTAAACAGGGGTCCTTCCTACGAGCAGTACTTC.

J is TRBJ1-6 and V is TRBV27; D is unresolved. Germline assignment: CDR1 MNHEY and CDR2 SMNVEV (reference sequence). The CDR3 runs 13 residues. V dropped 9 bases and J dropped 10 bases, with 16 bases sitting between them. The CDR3 DNA reads TGTGCCAGTATGGTTTTGGGCTACTCACCCCTCCACTTT. Translation gives CASMVLGYSPLHF.

J is TRBJ2-2 and V is TRBV5-1, with D perhaps TRBD1 (7 bases). Trimming took 5 bases from V and 0 from J, leaving 14 bases between them. CDR1 is SGHRS and CDR2 is YFSETQ in the germline V gene. CDR3 size: 16 residues. CDR3 loop: CASSLGGTANTGELFF. The DNA of the CDR3 is TGCGCCAGCAGTCTTGGCGGGACAGCGAACACCGGGGAGCTGTTTTTT.

This sequence joins TRBV5-4 and TRBJ1-4, with D hard to call. There are 15 residues in the CDR3. From germline, CDR1 is SGHNT and CDR2 YYREEE (reference sequence). V shed 4 bases and J shed 1 base, with 11 bases lying between them. The CDR3 region is CASSPSQKTNEKLFF. CDR3 nucleotides: TGTGCCAGCAGCCCTAGCCAAAAAACTAATGAAAAACTGTTTTTT.

The CDR3 region has the DNA TGCGCCAGCAGCACGCGACAGGCCCCTGGAGGCTACACCTTC. It specifies CASSTRQAPGGYTF. The V and J genes are TRBV4-1 and TRBJ1-2; TRBD1 is a possible D gene (6 bases). V was shortened by 5 bases and J by 8 bases, with 18 bases between the two germline ends. The germline V gene encodes CDR1 MGHRA and CDR2 YSYEKL. This CDR3 has 14 residues.

The genes are TRBV21-1 and TRBJ1-5; the D segment call TRBD1 is taken from the table without a DNA check. TRBV21-1 is tagged as a pseudogene. The CDR3 length is 16 residues. The CDR3 here is CARLPCGDRGNQPQHF. Written as DNA, the CDR3 is TGTGCCCGCCTTCCGTGTGGGGACAGGGGCAATCAGCCCCAGCATTTT.

The rearrangement links TRBV30 to TRBJ1-1; tentative D call: TRBD1 (5 bases). V was clipped by 4 bases and J by 6 bases, with 15 bases between them. Germline V gene lookup returns CDR1 GTSNPN and CDR2 SVGIG (reference sequence). This CDR3 spans 13 amino acids. The CDR3 protein is CAWTTGGFAEAFF. Written as DNA, the CDR3 is TGTGCCTGGACAACGGGGGGGTTCGCTGAAGCTTTCTTT.